This TCR beta chain was found in a study of blood T cell repertoires in COVID-19. Across the whole study: There were acute and convalescent COVID-19 samples, and they came from the United States, Italy and Spain. PBMCs, B-cell-depleted T cells, or T cells provided the cDNA or gDNA that made up the material.

In the original analysis: Estimated nucleated cell counts came from reference gene primer amplification. Sequenced by immunoSEQ multiplex PCR; TCRdb stores in-frame clones only, minus some. D and trimming come from the DNA, and the V and J calls and clone size come from that table. The table has some 120,000 clones, 65% to 85% seen once. The ends lost 4 bases at V and 8 bases at J; junction bases unmatched: 17. The CDR3 has 20 amino acids. Germline CDR1 is SGHVS and CDR2 is FQNEAQ. The V gene is TRBV7-8, the J gene TRBJ2-1; 16 nucleotides line up with TRBD2. The specimen sequenced was peripheral blood. The clonotype was recovered from a man at least 80 years old with active or convalescent COVID-19. The CDR3 loop reads CASSSLPGTSGGAFLYEQFF. The DNA of the CDR3 is TGTGCCAGCAGCTCCCTTCCCGGGACTAGCGGGGGGGCGTTTCTCTATGAGCAGTTCTTC.